This TCR beta chain came from a study of monozygotic twins with inflammatory bowel disease. The study, taken as a whole, reports: In these data, no single strong IBD-associated signal or clonotype received support.

Eight separate reactions per sample served to make cDNA. TCRdb re-called the 5' RACE reads and gives one entry per CDR3 protein, without DNA. The sample table sets out around 380,000 distinct CDR3 sequences. As regards this clonotype: Its antigen is still unknown.

The total RNA came straight from whole blood, and T cells were not sorted beforehand. The length of the CDR3 is 13 residues. Germline V CDR1 and CDR2: LGHDT, YNNKEL (reference sequence). The chain is built from TRBV3-1 and TRBJ1-1. The sample was blood. The clonotype was recovered from a human donor with ulcerative colitis or Crohn's disease, or a healthy co-twin of an affected twin (not recorded which). CDR3 region: CASRKTGTAEAFF. Combining the CDR3 with reference TRBV3-1 and TRBJ1-1 gives the whole variable domain DTAVSQTPKYLVTQMGNDKSIKCEQNLGHDTMYWYKQDSKKFLKIMFSYNNKELIINETVPNRFSPKSPDKAHLNLHINSLELGDSAVYFCASRKTGTAEAFFGQGTRLTVV.